This T cell receptor (beta chain) was sequenced during a study of identical twins. Whole-study results and caveats: The authors noted that invariant MAIT and iNKT cells could partly confound zero-insertion analyses.

The CDR3 has 16 residues. CDR1 SGHTA and CDR2 FQGNSA come from the germline V gene. Germline trimming cut 4 bases from V and 4 bases from J; bases unmatched to any gene: 12. MiXCR, run by TCRdb on the 5' RACE reads, gives a single entry per CDR3 protein. The sample lists some 440,000 distinct CDR3 sequences; more than 20% were seen once. This clonotype was recorded a few times. Its antigen remains unidentified. A further study also used this sample, focusing on T cells expressing NK-cell markers. That work contributes: Eight donors were sequenced, seven testing HCMV-seropositive and one testing seronegative.

The source is a woman younger than 35 in good health. The sequenced sample was CD4+ T cells sorted from blood. This chain uses TRBV7-2 with TRBJ2-5; 7 bases line up with TRBD2. DNA for the CDR3: TGTGCCAGCAGCTCGCTAGCGGCCGGGTCGGGAGAGACCCAGTACTTC. This gives the protein CASSSLAAGSGETQYF.